Reported below is one T cell receptor (beta chain). The antigen is unknown. In the ViraFEST assay, antigen-specific CD4+ clonotypes were identified by expansion after peptide-pool stimulation. Upon completion of around eleven days in culture, CD4+ T cells were isolated. The cohort was immunized with two doses of either the BNT162b2 or mRNA-1273 vaccine. The culture medium for 2 million or so PBMC per well included 9.5 to 10 IU/ml IL-2 and 8.5 to 10 ug/ml peptides. Fresh IL-2-containing medium replaced half the medium on days 3 and 7. The sample comes from a study of vaccination effects on CD4 cells after COVID-19. Overall study context: Post-vaccine sampling took place a median of 72 days after the second dose. General study results and limits: Clones from infection and from vaccination both contracted markedly late after vaccination.

V dropped 6 bases and J dropped 4; count of bases not matched to a gene: 6. The CDR3 is made up of 15 amino acids. CDR1 and CDR2 (germline): KGHDR, SFDVKD. Sequencing was performed with immunoSEQ multiplex PCR; in TCRdb, only in-frame clones are kept and a portion is missing. This sample has 25,000 to 40,000 clones, with roughly four fifths found just once. The TCR sequence derives from a human donor who received a COVID-19 vaccine. Some clones in this sample may be carry-over from other donors' samples. This sample comprised CD4+ T cells from PBMCs cultured with HCoV-NL63 spike peptides, obtained after COVID-19 vaccination. The chain couples TRBV24-1 to TRBJ2-1; TRBD2 matches 9 bases. The CDR3 reads CATSLRGGAYNEQFF. CDR3 DNA sequence: TGTGCCACCAGTCTCCGCGGGGGGGCGTACAATGAGCAGTTCTTC.